This T cell receptor beta chain was observed in a study of blood T cell repertoires in COVID-19. The wider study: Samples taken during acute and convalescent COVID-19 were collected in the United States, Italy and Spain.

Germline trimming cut 2 bases from V and 4 bases from J; bases unmatched to any gene: 5. This CDR3 region has 15 residues. Germline V gene lookup returns CDR1 SGHRS and CDR2 YFSETQ. Per the original methods: Researchers report that nucleated cell counts were estimated from reference gene primer amplification. Using immunoSEQ multiplex PCR, the repertoire was profiled, and TCRdb retains in-frame clones only, with some absent. The DNA gave D and trimming, while V, J and clone size come from that table. The sample lists 300,000 or so clones, 80% to 90% occurring once. Input material: peripheral blood. The chain carries TRBV5-1 and TRBJ1-3, with TRBD1 matching over 8 bases. The sequence came from a man aged 50 to 59 with active or convalescent COVID-19. The CDR3 spells CASSLTGGLGNTIYF. CDR3 sequence (DNA): TGCGCCAGCAGCTTAACAGGGGGACTGGGAAACACCATATATTTT.